This T cell receptor (beta chain) was captured in a study of T cell responses to AZD1222 COVID-19 vaccine. Overall study context: Pooling covered second doses at about 4 or about 12 weeks. General study points: The donor group comprised mostly white British people and more females; the analysis possibly underestimated clonal diversity. Nearly half of spike-specific TCRs reportedly go after variant regions that carry no mutations. Spike-wide vaccine-associated CD4 TCRs dominated at 160-218 and 743-854.

This clone occurred once. Its antigen is not identified. TCRdb's copy holds only in-frame clones and misses some; the assay was immunoSEQ multiplex PCR. The data hold about 140,000 clones, with roughly 89% observed a single time. This CDR3 comprises 14 residues. The junction had 8 bases not matched to a gene; V was cut back by 5 bases and J by 6 bases. Germline-derived CDR1 and CDR2 are SGHTA and FQGNSA. Material: peripheral blood, obtained on day 0 of AZD1222 vaccination. This clonotype was sampled from an adult in good health. This chain joins TRBV7-2 and TRBJ1-2, with TRBD1 matching over 8 bases. The CDR3 coding sequence is TGTGCCAGCAGCGCCCGGGGACAGGTCAATGGCTACACCTTC. It encodes CASSARGQVNGYTF.